This entry features one T cell receptor beta chain sequence. The sample is drawn from a study of T cell responses to AZD1222 COVID-19 vaccine. V lost 7 bases to trimming and J lost 3 bases; unmatched junction nucleotides: 10. The CDR3 extends over 15 amino acids. CDR1 and CDR2 from the germline V gene are MNHEY and SVGAGI. Data came from immunoSEQ multiplex PCR; TCRdb stores just in-frame clones and leaves some out. The table lists about 110,000 clones, about 90% of them singletons. The sequenced sample was peripheral blood, obtained 28 days after the second AZD1222 dose. This rearrangement joins TRBV6-5 to TRBJ2-7; 9 bases are shared with TRBD1. The TCR originated in an adult who received the AZD1222 COVID-19 vaccine. The CDR3 DNA reads TGTGCCAGCAAATACCGGGACAGGGCTTTCTACGAGCAGTACTTC. Protein: CASKYRDRAFYEQYF.